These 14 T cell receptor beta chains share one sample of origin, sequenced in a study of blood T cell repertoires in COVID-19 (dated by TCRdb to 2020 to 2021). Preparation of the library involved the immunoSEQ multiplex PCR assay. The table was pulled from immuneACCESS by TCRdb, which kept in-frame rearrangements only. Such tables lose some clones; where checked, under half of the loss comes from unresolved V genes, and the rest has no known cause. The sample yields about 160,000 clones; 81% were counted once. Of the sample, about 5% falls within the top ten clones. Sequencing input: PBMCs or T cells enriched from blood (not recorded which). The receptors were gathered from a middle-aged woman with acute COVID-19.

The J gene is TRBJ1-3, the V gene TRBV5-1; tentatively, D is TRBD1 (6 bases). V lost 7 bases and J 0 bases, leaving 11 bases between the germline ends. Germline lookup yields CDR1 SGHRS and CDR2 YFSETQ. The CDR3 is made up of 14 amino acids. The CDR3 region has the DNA TGCGCCAGCTCGGGGGGGGCCTCTGGAAACACCATATATTTT. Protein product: CASSGGASGNTIYF.

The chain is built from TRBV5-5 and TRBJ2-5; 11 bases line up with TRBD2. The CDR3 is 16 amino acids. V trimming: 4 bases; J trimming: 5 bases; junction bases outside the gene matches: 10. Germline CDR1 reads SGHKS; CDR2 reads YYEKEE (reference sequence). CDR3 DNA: TGTGCCAGCAGCCCCATACCGACTAGCGGGAAGGAGACCCAGTACTTC. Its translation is CASSPIPTSGKETQYF.

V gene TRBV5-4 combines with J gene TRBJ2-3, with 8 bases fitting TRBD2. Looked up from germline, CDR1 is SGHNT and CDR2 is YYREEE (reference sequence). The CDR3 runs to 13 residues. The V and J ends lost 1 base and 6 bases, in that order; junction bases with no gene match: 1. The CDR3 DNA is TGTGCCAGCAGCTTGAGCGGGAGCGATACGCAGTATTTT. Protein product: CASSLSGSDTQYF.

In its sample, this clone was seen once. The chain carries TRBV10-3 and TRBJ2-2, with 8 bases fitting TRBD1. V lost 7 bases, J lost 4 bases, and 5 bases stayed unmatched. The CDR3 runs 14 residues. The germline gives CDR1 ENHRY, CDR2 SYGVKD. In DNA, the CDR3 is TGTGCCATCAAGGCTGACAGGGGCACCGGGGAGCTGTTTTTT. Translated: CAIKADRGTGELFF.

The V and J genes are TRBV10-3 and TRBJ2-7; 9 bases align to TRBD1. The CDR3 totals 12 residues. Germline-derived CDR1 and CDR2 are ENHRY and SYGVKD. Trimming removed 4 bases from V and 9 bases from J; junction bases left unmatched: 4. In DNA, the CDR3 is TGTGCCATCAGTGGGGACAGGGTGTGGCAGTACTTC. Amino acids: CAISGDRVWQYF.

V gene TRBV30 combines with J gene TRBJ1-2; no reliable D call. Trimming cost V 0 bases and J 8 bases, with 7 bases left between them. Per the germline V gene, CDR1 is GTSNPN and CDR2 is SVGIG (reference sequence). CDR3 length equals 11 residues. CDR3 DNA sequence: TGTGCCTGGAGTGTAGCGCGCGGCTACACCTTC. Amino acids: CAWSVARGYTF.

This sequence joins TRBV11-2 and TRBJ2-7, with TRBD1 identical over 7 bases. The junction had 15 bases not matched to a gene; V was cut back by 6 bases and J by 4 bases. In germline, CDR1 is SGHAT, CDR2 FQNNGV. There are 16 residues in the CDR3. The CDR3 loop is CASRPITERRGYEQYF. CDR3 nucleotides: TGTGCCAGCAGACCAATAACCGAGCGCAGGGGGTACGAGCAGTACTTC.

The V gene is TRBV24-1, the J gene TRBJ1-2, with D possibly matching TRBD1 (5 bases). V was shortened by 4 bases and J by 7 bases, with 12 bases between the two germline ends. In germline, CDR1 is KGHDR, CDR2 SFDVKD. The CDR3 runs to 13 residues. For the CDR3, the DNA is TGTGCCACCAGTGACTCGGGGGGTTCTGGCTACACCTTC. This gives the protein CATSDSGGSGYTF.

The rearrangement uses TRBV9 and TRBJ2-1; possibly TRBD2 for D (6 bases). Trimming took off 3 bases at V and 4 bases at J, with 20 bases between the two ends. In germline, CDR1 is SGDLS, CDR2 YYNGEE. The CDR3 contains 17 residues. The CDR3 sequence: CASSGLVAPQGYNEQFF. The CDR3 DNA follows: TGTGCCAGCAGCGGACTAGTAGCTCCTCAAGGGTACAATGAGCAGTTCTTC.

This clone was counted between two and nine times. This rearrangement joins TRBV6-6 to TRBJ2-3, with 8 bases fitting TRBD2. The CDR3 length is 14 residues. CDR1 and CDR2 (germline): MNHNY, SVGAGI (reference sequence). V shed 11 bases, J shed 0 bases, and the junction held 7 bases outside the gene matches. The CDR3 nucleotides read TGTGCCGCACGTCCGGGAGGGAGCACAGATACGCAGTATTTT. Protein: CAARPGGSTDTQYF.

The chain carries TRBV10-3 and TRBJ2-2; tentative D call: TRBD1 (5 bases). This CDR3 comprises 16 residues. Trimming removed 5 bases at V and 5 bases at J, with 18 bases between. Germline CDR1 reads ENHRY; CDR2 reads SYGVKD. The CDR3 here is CAISQGSPAGTGELFF. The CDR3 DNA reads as TGTGCCATCAGTCAGGGTTCCCCCGCAGGAACCGGGGAGCTGTTTTTT.

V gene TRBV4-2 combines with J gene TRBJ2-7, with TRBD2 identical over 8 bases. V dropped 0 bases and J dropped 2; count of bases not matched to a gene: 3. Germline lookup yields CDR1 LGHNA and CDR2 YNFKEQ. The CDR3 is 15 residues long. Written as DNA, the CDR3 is TGTGCCAGCAGCCAAGACCCGACTAGCGCCTACGAGCAGTACTTC. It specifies CASSQDPTSAYEQYF.

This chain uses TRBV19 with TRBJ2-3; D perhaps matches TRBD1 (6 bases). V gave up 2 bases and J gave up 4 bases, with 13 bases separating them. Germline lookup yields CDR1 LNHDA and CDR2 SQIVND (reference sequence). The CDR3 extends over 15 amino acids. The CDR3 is CASSITGSSADTQYF. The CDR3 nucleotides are TGTGCCAGTAGTATAACAGGGTCGAGTGCAGATACGCAGTATTTT.

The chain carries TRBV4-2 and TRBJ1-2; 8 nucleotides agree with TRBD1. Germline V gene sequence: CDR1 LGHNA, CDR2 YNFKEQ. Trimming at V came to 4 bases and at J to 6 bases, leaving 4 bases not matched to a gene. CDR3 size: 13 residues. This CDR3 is CASSPDRGDGYTF. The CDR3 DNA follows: TGTGCCAGCAGCCCAGACAGGGGAGATGGCTACACCTTC.